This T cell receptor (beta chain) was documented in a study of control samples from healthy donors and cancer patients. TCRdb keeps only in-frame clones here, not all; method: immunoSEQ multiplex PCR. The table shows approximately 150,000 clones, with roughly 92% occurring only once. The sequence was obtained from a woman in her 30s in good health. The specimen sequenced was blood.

This CDR3 reads CASSFSTGALPKNIQYF. CDR3 DNA sequence: TGTGCCAGTAGTTTTTCGACAGGGGCACTCCCCAAAAACATTCAGTACTTC. The rearrangement joins TRBV19 to TRBJ2-4, with 8 positions matching TRBD1. The CDR3 has 17 residues. V dropped 5 bases and J dropped 2; count of bases not matched to a gene: 11. Per germline, CDR1 LNHDA and CDR2 SQIVND (reference sequence).